Listed below are T cell receptor beta chains from one sample, sequenced in a study of CD8 T cells in ankylosing spondylitis. TCRdb reprocessed the 5' RACE reads with MiXCR, giving one entry per CDR3 protein. The table shows around 150,000 distinct CDR3 sequences, with 30% to 35% occurring only once. Sample: synovial fluid, either unsorted or a sorted T cell fraction (not recorded which). These receptors all stem from a male donor with ankylosing spondylitis. The CDR3 runs from the conserved cysteine through the conserved F or W. Each record gives: clone size, V gene, J gene, CDR3 protein. Some rows have no size entry. The others give once, few or many, or a class for an expanded clone.

clone_size: few
v_call: TRBV7-9
j_call: TRBJ2-1
cdr3_aa: CASSVAEGGEQFF

clone_size: NA
v_call: TRBV5-1
j_call: TRBJ2-5
cdr3_aa: CASSLSTGMSDQETQYF

clone_size: few
v_call: TRBV4-3
j_call: TRBJ2-7
cdr3_aa: CASSQSLAVNYEQYF

clone_size: NA
v_call: TRBV9
j_call: TRBJ2-5
cdr3_aa: CASSPHRTRDRVRETQYF

clone_size: NA
v_call: TRBV2
j_call: TRBJ2-7
cdr3_aa: CASSLRRDGGYEQYF

clone_size: NA
v_call: TRBV11-2
j_call: TRBJ2-7
cdr3_aa: CASSLKGQGHNEQYF

clone_size: many
v_call: TRBV7-2
j_call: TRBJ2-1
cdr3_aa: CASSSEAYNEQFF

clone_size: NA
v_call: TRBV18
j_call: TRBJ2-7
cdr3_aa: CASSPDSPGEQYF

clone_size: many
v_call: TRBV2
j_call: TRBJ2-1
cdr3_aa: CASSPPTVSQFF

clone_size: few
v_call: TRBV10-3
j_call: TRBJ2-2
cdr3_aa: CAIRPSLQDTGELFF

clone_size: NA
v_call: TRBV5-1
j_call: TRBJ2-5
cdr3_aa: CAARGAGGVEETQYF

clone_size: few
v_call: TRBV30
j_call: TRBJ2-7
cdr3_aa: CAWSAGTLTYEQYF

clone_size: NA
v_call: TRBV6-5
j_call: TRBJ1-3
cdr3_aa: CASSLTPGLNTIYF

clone_size: NA
v_call: TRBV28
j_call: TRBJ2-7
cdr3_aa: CASRKSKGNEQYF

clone_size: many
v_call: TRBV11-2
j_call: TRBJ2-5
cdr3_aa: CASTLAGVGTQYF

clone_size: NA
v_call: TRBV4-1
j_call: TRBJ2-5
cdr3_aa: CASSHDRVATRYF

clone_size: NA
v_call: TRBV9
j_call: TRBJ2-5
cdr3_aa: CASSVDGGQETQYF

clone_size: few
v_call: TRBV28
j_call: TRBJ1-5
cdr3_aa: CASRQQGASQPQHF

clone_size: few
v_call: TRBV20-1
j_call: TRBJ2-2
cdr3_aa: CSASPVRQGGTGELFF

clone_size: NA
v_call: TRBV7-3
j_call: TRBJ2-1
cdr3_aa: CASSEDLGNEQFF

clone_size: once
v_call: TRBV21-1
j_call: TRBJ1-1
cdr3_aa: CASSTLWGRGTEAFF

clone_size: few
v_call: TRBV4-1
j_call: TRBJ1-3
cdr3_aa: CASSPNPRFPSSGNTIYF

clone_size: few
v_call: TRBV3-1
j_call: TRBJ2-1
cdr3_aa: CASSQARTSGSYNEQFF

clone_size: few
v_call: TRBV12-3/TRBV12-4
j_call: TRBJ2-1
cdr3_aa: CASSAGGRDNEQFF

clone_size: NA
v_call: TRBV4-1
j_call: TRBJ2-2
cdr3_aa: CASSQDAEDTGELFF

clone_size: NA
v_call: TRBV20-1
j_call: TRBJ2-3
cdr3_aa: CSATRPGTSTDTQYF

clone_size: NA
v_call: TRBV20-1
j_call: TRBJ2-3
cdr3_aa: CSAARLAGTDTQYF

clone_size: many
v_call: TRBV28
j_call: TRBJ1-1
cdr3_aa: CASSLSRGTEAFF

clone_size: NA
v_call: TRBV11-2
j_call: TRBJ1-3
cdr3_aa: CASSPSAGSGNTIYF

clone_size: few
v_call: TRBV4-2
j_call: TRBJ1-2
cdr3_aa: CASSQAWAYGYTF

clone_size: once
v_call: TRBV2
j_call: TRBJ2-7
cdr3_aa: CASREGKGDEQYF

clone_size: few
v_call: TRBV20-1
j_call: TRBJ1-3
cdr3_aa: CSARRDREFATIYF

clone_size: many
v_call: TRBV11-2
j_call: TRBJ2-7
cdr3_aa: CASTPGLLSREQYF

clone_size: few
v_call: TRBV7-3
j_call: TRBJ2-1
cdr3_aa: CASSYGSSSYNEQFF

clone_size: NA
v_call: TRBV7-2
j_call: TRBJ2-3
cdr3_aa: CASSPAPLSGTDTQYF

clone_size: NA
v_call: TRBV12-3/TRBV12-4
j_call: TRBJ1-2
cdr3_aa: CASSAQGRANYGYTF

clone_size: NA
v_call: TRBV7-9
j_call: TRBJ1-1
cdr3_aa: CASSLGQGMNTEAFF